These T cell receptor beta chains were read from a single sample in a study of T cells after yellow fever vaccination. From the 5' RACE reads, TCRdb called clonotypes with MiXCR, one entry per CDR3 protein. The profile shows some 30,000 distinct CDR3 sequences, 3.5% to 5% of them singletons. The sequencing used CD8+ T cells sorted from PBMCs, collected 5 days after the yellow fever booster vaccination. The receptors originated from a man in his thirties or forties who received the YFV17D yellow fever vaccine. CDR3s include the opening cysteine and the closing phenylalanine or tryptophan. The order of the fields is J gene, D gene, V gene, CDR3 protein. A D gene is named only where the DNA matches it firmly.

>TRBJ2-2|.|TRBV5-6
CASGPGLPTGELFF
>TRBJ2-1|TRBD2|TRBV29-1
CSVVAGTYNEQFF
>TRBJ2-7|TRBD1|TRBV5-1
CASSLDIGTGGNEQYF
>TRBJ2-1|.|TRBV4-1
CASSQEVGFGNEQFF
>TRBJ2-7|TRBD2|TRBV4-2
CASSQEGLAVVYEQYF
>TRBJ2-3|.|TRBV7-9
CASSLYTDTQYF
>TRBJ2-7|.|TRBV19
CASSPGTSTYEQYF
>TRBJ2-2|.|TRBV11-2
CASSRGPNTGELFF
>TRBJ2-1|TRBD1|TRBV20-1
CSARGIRDRPYNEQFF
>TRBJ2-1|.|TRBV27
CASSLIRLSNEQFF
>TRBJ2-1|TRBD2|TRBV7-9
CASSPSGVAGGLGFF
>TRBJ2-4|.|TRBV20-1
CSAIEAKNIQYF
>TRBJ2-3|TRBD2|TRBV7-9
CASSPPSGANTDTQYF
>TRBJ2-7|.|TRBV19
CASSMGTLGYEQYF
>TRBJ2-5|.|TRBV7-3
CASSAQETQYF